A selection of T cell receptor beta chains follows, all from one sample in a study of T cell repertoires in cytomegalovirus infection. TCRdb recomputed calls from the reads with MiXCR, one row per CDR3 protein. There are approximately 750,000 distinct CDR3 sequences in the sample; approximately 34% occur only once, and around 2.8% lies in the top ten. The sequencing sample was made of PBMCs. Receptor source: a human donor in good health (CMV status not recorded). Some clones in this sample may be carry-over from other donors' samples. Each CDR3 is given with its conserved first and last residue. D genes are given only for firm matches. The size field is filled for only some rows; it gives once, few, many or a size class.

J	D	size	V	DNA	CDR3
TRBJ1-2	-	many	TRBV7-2	TGTGCCAGCAGCTTAGCCGAAAAAATAAGGGGCTACACCTTC	CASSLAEKIRGYTF
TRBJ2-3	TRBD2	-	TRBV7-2	TGTGCCAGCAGCTTAGAAGCGGGGGGGCGATCAGATACGCAGTATTTT	CASSLEAGGRSDTQYF
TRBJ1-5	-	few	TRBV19	TGTGCCAGTAGTATAATGTCCGGCCCTCAGCCCCAGCATTTT	CASSIMSGPQPQHF
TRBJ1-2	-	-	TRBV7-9	TGTGCCAGCAGCCCCTACCCTGACCAGGCCTATGGCTACACCTTC	CASSPYPDQAYGYTF
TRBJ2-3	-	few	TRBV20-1	TGCAGTGCTAGAAGTGGGACGAGCACAGATACGCAGTATTTT	CSARSGTSTDTQYF
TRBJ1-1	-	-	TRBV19	TGTGCCAGTAGTGCCCAGACAGCCCTGAACACTGAAGCTTTCTTT	CASSAQTALNTEAFF
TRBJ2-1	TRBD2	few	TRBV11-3	TGTGCCAGCAGCTTAGCCAGCGGGAATCGAAATGAGCAGTTCTTC	CASSLASGNRNEQFF
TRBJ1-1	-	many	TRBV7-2	TGTGCCAGCAGCTTAAAGGGGGTGAGGAACACTGAAGCTTTCTTT	CASSLKGVRNTEAFF
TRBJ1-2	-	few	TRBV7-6	TGTGCCAGCAGCTTACAGCCAGGGCCCTATGGCTACACCTTC	CASSLQPGPYGYTF
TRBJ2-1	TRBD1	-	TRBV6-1	TGTGCCAGCAGTGAATGGCGGGGACAGGGGAGTTATGATGAGCAGTTCTTC	CASSEWRGQGSYDEQFF
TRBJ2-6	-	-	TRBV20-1	TGCAGTGCCCCCAGGCACCAGGGGTCAGGGGCCAACGTCCTGACTTTC	CSAPRHQGSGANVLTF
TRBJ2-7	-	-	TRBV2	TGTGCCAGCAGTGGGGGGCAGAGCGAGCAGTACTTC	CASSGGQSEQYF
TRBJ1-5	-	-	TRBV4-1	TGCTCCAGCAGCCGAACAGGTTGGAGCAATCAGCCCAAGCATTTT	CSSSRTGWSNQPKHF
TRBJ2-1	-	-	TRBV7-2	TGTTCCAGCAGCTTAGTTTCGATCAATGAGAAGTTCTTC	CSSSLVSINEKFF
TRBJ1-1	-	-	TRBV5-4	TGTGCCAGCAGCTCTCCTCCCGGGGGGGGGACTGAAGCTTTCTTT	CASSSPPGGGTEAFF
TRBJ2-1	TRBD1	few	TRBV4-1	TGCGCCAGCAGCTGGGGACAGGGGCGAAGGGATGAGCAGTTCTTC	CASSWGQGRRDEQFF